These T cell receptor beta chains were read from a single sample in a study of cytomegalovirus exposure and HLA in healthy donors. TCRdb's table, derived via immunoSEQ multiplex PCR, lists solely in-frame clones and lacks some. The sample consists of 150,000 to 200,000 clones, more than 85% of them appearing once. The sample consisted of PBMCs. The receptors stem from a girl under two years old in good health and CMV-seronegative. Both conserved end residues are part of each CDR3. For some rows the clone size is stated as once, few or many, or as a class when expanded; others skip it.

j_call clone_size v_call cdr3_aa
TRBJ2-5 few TRBV27 CASGQASQTQYF
TRBJ1-1 . TRBV6-5 CASSRDRMNTEAFF
TRBJ2-3 . TRBV30 CAWSPGTSGPDTQYF
TRBJ1-2 . TRBV21-1 CASSRTGRPYTF
TRBJ2-1 . TRBV29-1 CSVDQHLSGRVGNEQFF
TRBJ2-3 . TRBV5-1 CASSSSGGNTDTQYF
TRBJ1-5 . TRBV7-9 CASSPINQPQHF
TRBJ2-7 . TRBV7-2 CASSLVSGRGSYEQYF
TRBJ2-7 . TRBV6-5 CASRGQVPSYEQYF
TRBJ2-3 . TRBV4-3 CASSQEVIRTSVTDTQYF
TRBJ1-1 few TRBV27 CASSLRNTGNTEAFF
TRBJ2-2 . TRBV5-1 CASSVQLNTGELFF
TRBJ2-7 few TRBV27 CASSPLGGIDEQYF
TRBJ2-7 . TRBV27 CASRYSRDFYEQYF
TRBJ2-2 . TRBV30 CAWTRGLGGELFF
TRBJ2-1 . TRBV19 CASSMGLAGGVRNEQFF
TRBJ2-5 . TRBV19 CASSPRTGRQETQYF
TRBJ1-1 . TRBV5-1 CASSWWQGGTEAFF
TRBJ2-3 . TRBV5-1 CASSFSGDADTQYF
TRBJ2-1 . TRBV7-6 CASSLEAGGPNEQFF
TRBJ2-6 . TRBV19 CASSTDGTARSGANVLTF
TRBJ1-5 . TRBV5-6 CASGRTGQSNQPQHF
TRBJ1-2 . TRBV7-2 CASSRPVLGGYTF
TRBJ2-3 . TRBV5-6 CASSSLRVHTDTQYF
TRBJ2-7 . TRBV5-1 CASSLFSGQGLYEQYF
TRBJ2-7 . TRBV7-6 CASSSQASSSYEQYF
TRBJ2-1 . TRBV7-6 CASSHLAGAYNEQFF
TRBJ1-4 . TRBV6-1 CASSDTGFEKLFF
TRBJ2-7 once TRBV7-6 CASSFRGAEHEQYF
TRBJ1-5 once TRBV6-1 CASSEMREGRYQPQHF
TRBJ1-1 . TRBV4-2 CASSHRGLNTEAFF
TRBJ2-6 . TRBV5-1 CASSLSGQGRSGANVLTF
TRBJ1-1 . TRBV4-1 CASRGLLKNTEAFF
TRBJ2-5 . TRBV7-2 CASSPTLALETQYF
TRBJ2-5 . TRBV2 CASSEAGGGETQYF
TRBJ2-7 . TRBV5-1 CASSLGLAGQRVFYEQYF
TRBJ1-2 . TRBV7-6 CASSSSRTGGYTF
TRBJ2-1 . TRBV7-3 CASSFLAGPYNEQFF
TRBJ2-5 . TRBV27 CASRISTGIQTQYF
TRBJ2-5 . TRBV7-6 CASSLLPPTSGSQETQYF
TRBJ2-1 once TRBV6-1 CASSTPGDEQFF
TRBJ2-5 . TRBV13 CASSLGGGEETQYF
TRBJ2-2 . TRBV5-1 CASSLGLAGVGELFF
TRBJ2-7 . TRBV7-6 CASSLGQGGTYEQYF
TRBJ2-7 . TRBV10-1 CASSRDKAGEQYF
TRBJ2-3 . TRBV5-1 CASSLDRGVTDTQYF
TRBJ2-1 few TRBV9 CASSVVQGVSEQFF
TRBJ1-3 . TRBV30 CAWSPAGGGNTIYF
TRBJ1-3 once TRBV30 CAWSNGRGNTIYF
TRBJ2-5 . TRBV6-5 CASSYIAGGPGEQYF
TRBJ2-3 . TRBV6-1 CASSGPGTSGEDTQYF
TRBJ2-7 . TRBV18 CASSPTPSGTSTYEQYF
TRBJ1-1 . TRBV7-9 CASSFNRGTSDAEAFF
TRBJ2-5 . TRBV6-5 CASSSPFRGGETQYF
TRBJ2-7 . TRBV6-1 CASSDTGGGYEQYF
TRBJ2-1 . TRBV4-3 CASSPQGPGTSGYNEQFF
TRBJ2-2 . TRBV2 CASTQGLAGDPNTGELFF
TRBJ2-1 . TRBV9 CASSVGSSYNEQFF
TRBJ2-3 few TRBV19 CASAIPDRGPDTQYF
TRBJ1-2 . TRBV7-9 CASSLGDSLGYGYTF